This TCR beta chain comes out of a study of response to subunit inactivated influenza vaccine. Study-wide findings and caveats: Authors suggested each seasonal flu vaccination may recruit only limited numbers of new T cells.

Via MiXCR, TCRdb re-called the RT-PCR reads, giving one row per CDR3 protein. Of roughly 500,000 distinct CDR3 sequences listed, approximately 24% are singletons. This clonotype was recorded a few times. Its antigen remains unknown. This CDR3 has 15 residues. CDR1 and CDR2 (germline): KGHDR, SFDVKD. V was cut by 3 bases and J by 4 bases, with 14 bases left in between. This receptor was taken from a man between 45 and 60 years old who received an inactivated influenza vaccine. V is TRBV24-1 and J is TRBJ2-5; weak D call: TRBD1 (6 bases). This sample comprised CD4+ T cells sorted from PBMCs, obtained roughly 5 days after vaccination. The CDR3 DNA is TGTGCCACCAGTGATCCGGGACAAAGTAGAGAGACCCAGTACTTC. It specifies CATSDPGQSRETQYF.